The 10 T cell receptor beta chains below all came from one sample that was sequenced in a study of cytomegalovirus exposure and HLA in healthy donors. PCR used 60 Vbeta primers and 13 Jbeta primers. Sequenced by immunoSEQ multiplex PCR; TCRdb stores in-frame clones only, minus some. Of roughly 100,000 clones in the sample, around 75% were seen once. The sample was PBMCs. The receptors come from a young man in good health and CMV-seropositive.

The V gene is TRBV7-8, the J gene TRBJ2-1, with 10 bases that match TRBD2. Per germline, CDR1 SGHVS and CDR2 FQNEAQ. Trimming at V came to 5 bases and at J to 9 bases, leaving 1 base not matched to a gene. The CDR3 spans 12 residues. CDR3 in amino acids: CASSRTSGEQFF. CDR3 coding DNA: TGTGCCAGCAGCAGGACTAGCGGTGAGCAGTTCTTC. The full variable domain, completed using reference TRBV7-8 and TRBJ2-1, is GAGVSQSPRYKVAKRGQDVALRCDPISGHVSLFWYQQALGQGPEFLTYFQNEAQLDKSGLPSDRFFAERPEGSVSTLKIQRTQQEDSAVYLCASSRTSGEQFFGPGTRLTVL.

The J gene is TRBJ1-4, the V gene TRBV5-1, with D tentatively TRBD1 (5 bases). The CDR3 sequence is 14 residues long. V was shortened by 2 bases and J by 1 base, with 6 bases between the two germline ends. The germline gives CDR1 SGHRS, CDR2 YFSETQ. CDR3: CASSFGGTNEKLFF. Here the CDR3 DNA reads TGCGCCAGCAGCTTCGGGGGAACTAATGAAAAACTGTTTTTT.

The gene calls are TRBV2 and TRBJ2-7; 10 nucleotides agree with TRBD1. CDR3 length: 13 residues. CDR1 SNHLY and CDR2 FYNNEI come from the germline V gene. Trimming cost V 7 bases and J 5 bases; bases outside gene matches: 5. The CDR3 DNA reads TGTGCCAGCATCAGGGACAGGGGTCACGAGCAGTACTTC. This sequence encodes CASIRDRGHEQYF.

The rearrangement joins TRBV9 to TRBJ2-7; D ambiguous. Germline V CDR1 and CDR2: SGDLS, YYNGEE. V was clipped by 0 bases and J by 6 bases, with 16 bases between them. The CDR3 is made up of 15 amino acids. The CDR3 region is CASSVGSLLPSEQYF. The CDR3 bases are TGTGCCAGCAGCGTAGGTTCCCTCCTTCCCAGCGAGCAGTACTTC.

This chain uses TRBV7-2 with TRBJ2-7, with 9 bases matching TRBD1. V shed 10 bases and J 4 bases; nucleotides not matched to a gene: 11. The germline CDR1 and CDR2 sequences are SGHTA and FQGNSA. There are 14 residues in the CDR3. The CDR3 here is CATRKGTGPYEQYF. The CDR3, as DNA: TGTGCCACCCGAAAAGGGACAGGGCCTTACGAGCAGTACTTC.

V usage is TRBV5-1 and J usage is TRBJ2-3; TRBD2 might be the D (6 bases). Germline loops: CDR1 SGHRS, CDR2 YFSETQ. There are 15 residues in the CDR3. The V gene lost 3 bases and the J gene lost 4 bases, with 15 bases spanning the gap. CDR3 residues: CASSSTGGVPDTQYF. The DNA for the CDR3 is TGCGCCAGCAGCTCAACCGGCGGGGTCCCAGATACGCAGTATTTT.

The chain joins TRBV5-4 to TRBJ2-5; maybe TRBD2 (6 bases). This CDR3 spans 15 amino acids. Per germline, CDR1 SGHNT and CDR2 YYREEE (reference sequence). The V and J ends lost 3 bases and 4 bases respectively, with 16 bases between them. DNA of the CDR3: TGTGCCAGCAGCTCGATGGAGGTGGGAGGAGAGACCCAGTACTTC. This gives the protein CASSSMEVGGETQYF.

This clone was counted once. This rearrangement joins TRBV5-1 to TRBJ2-2, with TRBD1 matching 8 bases. From germline, CDR1 is SGHRS and CDR2 YFSETQ. The V gene end was trimmed by 4 bases and the J gene end by 5 bases; junction bases not matched to a gene: 13. This CDR3 has 17 amino acids. The CDR3 spells CASSPEAGQVATGELFF. Written as DNA, the CDR3 is TGCGCCAGCAGCCCGGAGGCGGGACAGGTGGCGACCGGGGAGCTGTTTTTT.

This chain connects TRBV27 to TRBJ2-1; 15 bases line up with TRBD2. The CDR3 spans 18 residues. In germline, CDR1 is MNHEY, CDR2 SMNVEV (reference sequence). The J segment lost 7 bases and the V segment lost 0 bases, leaving 7 bases of the junction unmatched. CDR3 bases: TGTGCCAGCAGTTTATCCCGGACTAGCGGGGGGGCCGGGAATGAGCAGTTCTTC. Translated, it gives CASSLSRTSGGAGNEQFF.

This chain joins TRBV4-1 and TRBJ1-2, with D possibly TRBD1 on 5 matching bases. Germline V CDR1 and CDR2: MGHRA, YSYEKL. V lost 0 bases, J lost 7 bases, and 15 bases lay in between. CDR3 length: 15 amino acids. In nucleotides, the CDR3 is TGCGCCAGCAGCCAAGATCTGGCAGGGAGGGGTGGCTACACCTTC. Protein: CASSQDLAGRGGYTF.